A selection of T cell receptor beta chains follows, all from one sample in a study of shared clonotypes between healthy human individuals. The method was immunoSEQ multiplex PCR; TCRdb's version includes in-frame clones alone and lacks a portion of them. The table lists about 1.5 million clones, 98% of them singletons, with roughly 0.45% in the top ten. Sequencing was carried out using naive CD4+ T cells sorted from blood. These receptors all come from a man aged 25-40 years in good health. Both conserved end residues are part of each CDR3. Fields, in order: J gene, clone size, V gene, D gene, CDR3 protein, CDR3 DNA. A D gene is named only where the DNA matches it firmly. Only part of the rows carry a size: once, few, many, or a class if the clone is expanded.

J gene: TRBJ2-2
clone size: NA
V gene: TRBV18
D gene: NA
CDR3 protein: CASSNILSGNTGELFF
CDR3 DNA: TGTGCCAGCTCAAACATCTTGAGCGGAAACACCGGGGAGCTGTTTTTT

J gene: TRBJ2-2
clone size: NA
V gene: TRBV10-2
D gene: NA
CDR3 protein: CASTPRRASNTGELFF
CDR3 DNA: TGCGCCAGCACTCCCCGGCGGGCTTCGAACACCGGGGAGCTGTTTTTT

J gene: TRBJ2-7
clone size: NA
V gene: TRBV4-1
D gene: TRBD1
CDR3 protein: CASSHPGQGGEQYF
CDR3 DNA: TGCGCCAGCAGCCATCCGGGACAGGGCGGCGAGCAGTACTTC

J gene: TRBJ2-2
clone size: NA
V gene: TRBV27
D gene: TRBD1
CDR3 protein: CASSSTGVGTGELFF
CDR3 DNA: TGTGCCAGCAGCTCTACAGGGGTTGGAACCGGGGAGCTGTTTTTT

J gene: TRBJ1-5
clone size: few
V gene: TRBV7-9
D gene: NA
CDR3 protein: CASSLARTGNDNQPQHF
CDR3 DNA: TGTGCCAGCAGCTTAGCTAGGACGGGGAACGATAATCAGCCCCAGCATTTT

J gene: TRBJ2-7
clone size: NA
V gene: TRBV7-8
D gene: NA
CDR3 protein: CASSLHLLPASYEQYF
CDR3 DNA: TGTGCCAGCAGCTTACACCTACTGCCCGCCTCCTACGAGCAGTACTTC

J gene: TRBJ1-3
clone size: NA
V gene: TRBV20-1
D gene: NA
CDR3 protein: CSARDGNTIYF
CDR3 DNA: TGCAGTGCTAGAGATGGAAACACCATATATTTT

J gene: TRBJ2-5
clone size: NA
V gene: TRBV9
D gene: NA
CDR3 protein: CASSVGEETQYF
CDR3 DNA: TGTGCCAGCAGCGTGGGAGAAGAGACCCAGTACTTC

J gene: TRBJ2-1
clone size: NA
V gene: TRBV28
D gene: NA
CDR3 protein: CASSLSGQLYNEQFF
CDR3 DNA: TGTGCCAGCAGTTTATCGGGACAACTCTACAATGAGCAGTTCTTC

J gene: TRBJ2-5
clone size: NA
V gene: TRBV18
D gene: TRBD1
CDR3 protein: CASSPPGQGRETQYF
CDR3 DNA: TGTGCCAGCTCACCACCGGGACAGGGTCGAGAGACCCAGTACTTC

J gene: TRBJ2-7
clone size: NA
V gene: TRBV2
D gene: TRBD1
CDR3 protein: CATKTDRVLVYEQYF
CDR3 DNA: TGTGCCACCAAAACAGACAGGGTGTTGGTCTACGAGCAGTACTTC

J gene: TRBJ2-7
clone size: NA
V gene: TRBV7-9
D gene: NA
CDR3 protein: CASSLGRGWGVSSYEQYF
CDR3 DNA: TGTGCCAGCAGCTTAGGACGTGGGTGGGGGGTCAGCTCCTACGAGCAGTACTTC

J gene: TRBJ2-7
clone size: NA
V gene: TRBV28
D gene: NA
CDR3 protein: CASSLSGRNEQYF
CDR3 DNA: TGTGCCAGCAGTTTATCTGGTAGAAACGAGCAGTACTTC

J gene: TRBJ2-5
clone size: few
V gene: TRBV5-4
D gene: NA
CDR3 protein: CASSLGQETQYF
CDR3 DNA: TGTGCCAGCAGCTTGGGGCAAGAGACCCAGTACTTC

J gene: TRBJ2-5
clone size: NA
V gene: TRBV7-3
D gene: NA
CDR3 protein: CASSIDRQETQYF
CDR3 DNA: TGTGCCAGCAGCATCGACAGACAAGAGACCCAGTACTTC

J gene: TRBJ2-2
clone size: NA
V gene: TRBV5-1
D gene: NA
CDR3 protein: CASSLVLSSDTGELFF
CDR3 DNA: TGCGCCAGCAGCTTGGTTTTGTCTAGTGACACCGGGGAGCTGTTTTTT

J gene: TRBJ2-7
clone size: once
V gene: TRBV29-1
D gene: NA
CDR3 protein: CSARHFSYEQYF
CDR3 DNA: TGCAGCGCCCGACACTTTAGCTACGAGCAGTACTTC

J gene: TRBJ2-7
clone size: NA
V gene: TRBV7-9
D gene: NA
CDR3 protein: CASSLVGEQYF
CDR3 DNA: TGTGCCAGCAGCTTAGTAGGCGAGCAGTACTTC

J gene: TRBJ2-2
clone size: once
V gene: TRBV7-2
D gene: NA
CDR3 protein: CASSIGPNTGELFF
CDR3 DNA: TGTGCCAGCAGCATTGGACCGAACACCGGGGAGCTGTTTTTT

J gene: TRBJ2-5
clone size: NA
V gene: TRBV2
D gene: NA
CDR3 protein: CASCLWDQETQYF
CDR3 DNA: TGTGCCAGCTGCTTATGGGACCAAGAGACCCAGTACTTC

J gene: TRBJ2-5
clone size: NA
V gene: TRBV18
D gene: NA
CDR3 protein: CASSPPPNQETQYF
CDR3 DNA: TGTGCCAGCTCACCACCGCCCAACCAAGAGACCCAGTACTTC

J gene: TRBJ1-2
clone size: NA
V gene: TRBV4-3
D gene: NA
CDR3 protein: CASSQDLSYGYTF
CDR3 DNA: TGCGCCAGCAGCCAAGATCTTAGCTATGGCTACACCTTC

J gene: TRBJ2-7
clone size: NA
V gene: TRBV27
D gene: NA
CDR3 protein: CASGYRAYEQYF
CDR3 DNA: TGTGCCAGCGGGTACAGGGCCTACGAGCAGTACTTC

J gene: TRBJ2-2
clone size: once
V gene: TRBV5-1
D gene: TRBD2
CDR3 protein: CASSASGGRGELFF
CDR3 DNA: TGCGCCAGCAGCGCGTCGGGAGGACGGGGGGAGCTGTTTTTT

J gene: TRBJ1-1
clone size: NA
V gene: TRBV2
D gene: NA
CDR3 protein: CASRTLDTEAFF
CDR3 DNA: TGTGCCAGCAGAACGTTGGACACTGAAGCTTTCTTT

J gene: TRBJ2-1
clone size: NA
V gene: TRBV11-2
D gene: NA
CDR3 protein: CASSTFIRQGGFF
CDR3 DNA: TGTGCCAGCAGCACGTTCATACGACAGGGAGGGTTCTTC

J gene: TRBJ2-7
clone size: NA
V gene: TRBV5-4
D gene: NA
CDR3 protein: CASSPVGTPHEQYF
CDR3 DNA: TGTGCCAGCAGCCCGGTAGGGACTCCCCACGAGCAGTACTTC

J gene: TRBJ1-1
clone size: NA
V gene: TRBV9
D gene: NA
CDR3 protein: CASSRAMNTEAFF
CDR3 DNA: TGTGCCAGCAGCAGGGCGATGAACACTGAAGCTTTCTTT

J gene: TRBJ2-7
clone size: NA
V gene: TRBV2
D gene: NA
CDR3 protein: CASSVSPYEQYF
CDR3 DNA: TGTGCCAGCAGTGTGTCCCCCTACGAGCAGTACTTC

J gene: TRBJ2-3
clone size: NA
V gene: TRBV2
D gene: NA
CDR3 protein: CAHSDAGLTDTQYF
CDR3 DNA: TGTGCCCACTCAGATGCGGGACTCACAGATACGCAGTATTTT

J gene: TRBJ2-7
clone size: NA
V gene: TRBV11-1
D gene: NA
CDR3 protein: CASSLEARRGEQYF
CDR3 DNA: TGTGCCAGCAGCTTGGAAGCGAGAAGGGGGGAGCAGTACTTC

J gene: TRBJ2-1
clone size: once
V gene: TRBV29-1
D gene: NA
CDR3 protein: CSVDKTMQGGEQFF
CDR3 DNA: TGCAGCGTGGATAAAACCATGCAGGGGGGTGAGCAGTTCTTC

J gene: TRBJ2-7
clone size: NA
V gene: TRBV19
D gene: TRBD1
CDR3 protein: CASRETGNLREQYF
CDR3 DNA: TGTGCCAGTAGAGAGACAGGGAATCTTCGCGAGCAGTACTTC

J gene: TRBJ2-1
clone size: NA
V gene: TRBV28
D gene: TRBD2
CDR3 protein: CASSLHSGGAYNEQFF
CDR3 DNA: TGTGCCAGCAGTTTACATAGCGGGGGAGCCTACAATGAGCAGTTCTTC

J gene: TRBJ2-1
clone size: NA
V gene: TRBV18
D gene: TRBD1
CDR3 protein: CASSRDAGTGGHNEQFF
CDR3 DNA: TGTGCCAGCTCACGAGACGCCGGGACAGGGGGACACAATGAGCAGTTCTTC

J gene: TRBJ2-3
clone size: NA
V gene: TRBV5-1
D gene: NA
CDR3 protein: CASSPGTYTDTQYF
CDR3 DNA: TGCGCCAGCAGCCCCGGCACCTACACAGATACGCAGTATTTT

J gene: TRBJ2-7
clone size: NA
V gene: TRBV2
D gene: NA
CDR3 protein: CASSGDIREQYF
CDR3 DNA: TGTGCCAGCAGTGGGGACATTCGCGAGCAGTACTTC

J gene: TRBJ1-3
clone size: NA
V gene: TRBV15
D gene: NA
CDR3 protein: CATSKPTGTGNTIYF
CDR3 DNA: TGTGCCACCAGCAAACCTACAGGGACTGGAAACACCATATATTTT

J gene: TRBJ2-3
clone size: NA
V gene: TRBV29-1
D gene: TRBD1
CDR3 protein: CSSSQGATDTQYF
CDR3 DNA: TGCAGCTCATCCCAGGGGGCCACAGATACGCAGTATTTT

J gene: TRBJ2-5
clone size: NA
V gene: TRBV29-1
D gene: TRBD2
CDR3 protein: CSVSAGGGETQYF
CDR3 DNA: TGCAGCGTTTCGGCGGGAGGAGGGGAGACCCAGTACTTC

J gene: TRBJ2-3
clone size: NA
V gene: TRBV7-3
D gene: NA
CDR3 protein: CASSSSSTDTQYF
CDR3 DNA: TGTGCCAGCAGCTCGTCAAGTACAGATACGCAGTATTTT

J gene: TRBJ1-4
clone size: NA
V gene: TRBV13
D gene: NA
CDR3 protein: CASSFGATNEKLFF
CDR3 DNA: TGTGCCAGCAGCTTCGGTGCAACTAATGAAAAACTGTTTTTT

J gene: TRBJ1-1
clone size: NA
V gene: TRBV19
D gene: NA
CDR3 protein: CASSLDKNTEAFF
CDR3 DNA: TGTGCCAGCAGCCTGGATAAGAACACTGAAGCTTTCTTT

J gene: TRBJ1-1
clone size: NA
V gene: TRBV6-5
D gene: TRBD1
CDR3 protein: CASSRQGVNTEAFF
CDR3 DNA: TGTGCCAGCAGTCGACAGGGGGTTAACACTGAAGCTTTCTTT

J gene: TRBJ1-2
clone size: NA
V gene: TRBV4-3
D gene: NA
CDR3 protein: CASSQANNYGYTF
CDR3 DNA: TGCGCCAGCAGCCAAGCCAATAACTATGGCTACACCTTC

J gene: TRBJ1-2
clone size: NA
V gene: TRBV11-1
D gene: TRBD1
CDR3 protein: CASSLVGGTADGYTF
CDR3 DNA: TGTGCCAGCAGCTTAGTTGGGGGGACAGCTGATGGCTACACCTTC

J gene: TRBJ2-3
clone size: NA
V gene: TRBV5-1
D gene: NA
CDR3 protein: CASSLDRDTQYF
CDR3 DNA: TGCGCCAGCAGCTTGGACCGGGATACGCAGTATTTT

J gene: TRBJ2-7
clone size: once
V gene: TRBV5-1
D gene: NA
CDR3 protein: CASSLGPGKGYEQYF
CDR3 DNA: TGCGCCAGCAGCTTGGGTCCAGGGAAGGGGTACGAGCAGTACTTC

J gene: TRBJ1-2
clone size: NA
V gene: TRBV19
D gene: TRBD1
CDR3 protein: CASNPLPGQGAGYTF
CDR3 DNA: TGTGCCAGTAACCCTCTACCGGGACAGGGGGCCGGCTACACCTTC

J gene: TRBJ2-3
clone size: NA
V gene: TRBV5-1
D gene: TRBD2
CDR3 protein: CASRGGEGTDTQYF
CDR3 DNA: TGCGCCAGCCGGGGGGGAGAGGGCACAGATACGCAGTATTTT

J gene: TRBJ2-2
clone size: NA
V gene: TRBV19
D gene: NA
CDR3 protein: CASRVQGIGELFF
CDR3 DNA: TGTGCCAGTAGAGTCCAGGGGATCGGGGAGCTGTTTTTT

J gene: TRBJ1-5
clone size: NA
V gene: TRBV10-1
D gene: TRBD1
CDR3 protein: CASGDRGNQPQHF
CDR3 DNA: TGCGCCAGCGGCGACAGGGGCAATCAGCCCCAGCATTTT